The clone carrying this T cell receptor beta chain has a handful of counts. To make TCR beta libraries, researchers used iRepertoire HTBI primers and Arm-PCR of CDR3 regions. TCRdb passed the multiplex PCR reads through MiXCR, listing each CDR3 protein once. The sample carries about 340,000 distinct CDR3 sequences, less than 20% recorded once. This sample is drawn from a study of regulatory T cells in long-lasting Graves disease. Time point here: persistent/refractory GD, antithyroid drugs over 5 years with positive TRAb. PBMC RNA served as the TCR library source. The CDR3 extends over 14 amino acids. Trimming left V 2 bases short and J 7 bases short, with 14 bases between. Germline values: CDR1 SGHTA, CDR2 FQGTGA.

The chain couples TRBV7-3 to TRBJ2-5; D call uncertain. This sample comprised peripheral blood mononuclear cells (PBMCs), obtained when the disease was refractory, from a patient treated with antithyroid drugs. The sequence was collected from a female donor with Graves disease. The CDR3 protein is CASSLGAAAGTQYF. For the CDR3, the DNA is TGTGCCAGCAGCTTAGGTGCGGCAGCTGGGACCCAGTACTTC.